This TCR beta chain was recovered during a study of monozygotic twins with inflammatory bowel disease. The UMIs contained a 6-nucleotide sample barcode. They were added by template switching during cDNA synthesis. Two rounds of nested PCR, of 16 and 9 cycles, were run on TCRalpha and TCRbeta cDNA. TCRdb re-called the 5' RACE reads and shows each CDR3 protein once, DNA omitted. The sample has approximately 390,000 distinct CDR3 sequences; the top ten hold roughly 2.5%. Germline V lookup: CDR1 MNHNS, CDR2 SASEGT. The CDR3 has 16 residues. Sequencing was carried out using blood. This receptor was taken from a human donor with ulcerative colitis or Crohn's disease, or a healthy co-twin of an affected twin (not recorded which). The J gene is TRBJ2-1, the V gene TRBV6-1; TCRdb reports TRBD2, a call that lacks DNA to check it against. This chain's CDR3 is CASRDPGLAGGNEQFF.